One and the same sample provided the 9 T cell receptor beta chains below, sequenced in a study of blood T cell repertoires in COVID-19. Sequenced by immunoSEQ multiplex PCR; TCRdb stores in-frame clones only, minus some. The repertoire holds about 180,000 clones, with about 88% as singletons. Sequenced material: PBMCs or T cells enriched from blood (not recorded which). These receptors were collected from a woman aged 18-35 years who had recovered from COVID-19.

This clone was found once. The chain recombines TRBV7-9 with TRBJ2-7; the match to TRBD1 covers 7 bases. There are 13 residues in the CDR3. Germline V gene lookup returns CDR1 SEHNR and CDR2 FQNEAQ (reference sequence). V was clipped by 5 bases and J by 3 bases; unmatched bases: 4. The CDR3 DNA reads as TGTGCCAGCAGCCTGACAGGGATCTACGAGCAGTACTTC. It is translated as CASSLTGIYEQYF.

V and J are TRBV9 and TRBJ2-7, with 13 bases fitting TRBD2. The CDR3 contains 16 residues. Germline values: CDR1 SGDLS, CDR2 YYNGEE. The ends lost 3 bases at V and 3 bases at J; junction bases unmatched: 6. The CDR3 spells CASSELAGGPIYEQYF. In nucleotides, the CDR3 is TGTGCCAGCAGCGAACTAGCGGGAGGGCCTATCTACGAGCAGTACTTC.

This chain uses TRBV19 with TRBJ1-2; TRBD1 aligns across 8 bases. The CDR3 runs 13 residues. V lost 8 bases to trimming and J lost 2 bases; unmatched junction nucleotides: 4. CDR1 is LNHDA and CDR2 is SQIVND in the germline V gene (reference sequence). CDR3 amino acids: CASWTGWNYGYTF. DNA for the CDR3: TGTGCCAGTTGGACAGGGTGGAACTATGGCTACACCTTC. Full variable domain (outside the CDR3, taken from reference TRBV19 and TRBJ1-2): DGGITQSPKYLFRKEGQNVTLSCEQNLNHDAMYWYRQDPGQGLRLIYYSQIVNDFQKGDIAEGYSVSREKKESFPLTVTSAQKNPTAFYLCASWTGWNYGYTFGSGTRLTVV.

The V gene is TRBV7-2, the J gene TRBJ2-1; D might be TRBD2 (6 bases). The CDR3 loop spans 13 amino acids. The V gene lost 1 base and the J gene lost 9 bases, with 10 bases spanning the gap. CDR1 is SGHTA, CDR2 FQGNSA, per germline. CDR3: CASSLVGLSEQFF. DNA for the CDR3: TGTGCCAGCAGCTTAGTGGGACTTAGTGAGCAGTTCTTC. Using reference TRBV7-2 and TRBJ2-1 for the parts outside the CDR3, the full variable domain is GAGVSQSPSNKVTEKGKDVELRCDPISGHTALYWYRQSLGQGLEFLIYFQGNSAPDKSGLPSDRFSAERTGGSVSTLTIQRTQQEDSAVYLCASSLVGLSEQFFGPGTRLTVL.

The V gene is TRBV28, the J gene TRBJ1-2; D gene ambiguous. The CDR3 spans 14 residues. V was pared by 4 bases and J by 4 bases, with 13 bases between. Germline CDR1 and CDR2: MDHEN and SYDVKM. The CDR3 coding sequence is TGTGCCAGCAGTTACCCGCGAGCCTTCTATGGCTACACCTTC. This sequence encodes CASSYPRAFYGYTF.

The gene calls are TRBV14 and TRBJ2-1; D remains unclear. There are 12 residues in the CDR3. V gave up 2 bases and J gave up 7 bases, with 6 bases separating them. Germline lookup yields CDR1 SGHDN and CDR2 FVKESK. The CDR3 coding sequence is TGTGCCAGCAGCCAATTTATGAATGAGCAGTTCTTC. Translated, it gives CASSQFMNEQFF.

Only a few counts were recorded for this clone. The rearrangement links TRBV25-1 to TRBJ2-1, with a possible D match to TRBD2 (5 bases). The V end lost 10 bases, the J end lost 1 base, and 11 bases lay between the germline ends. Germline V lookup: CDR1 MGHDK, CDR2 SYGVNS. There are 13 residues in the CDR3. The CDR3 here is CATAGLSYNEQFF. The DNA for the CDR3 is TGTGCCACCGCGGGCTTATCCTACAATGAGCAGTTCTTC.

The chain is built from TRBV6-5 and TRBJ1-1, with TRBD1 as a possible D gene (6 bases). The CDR3 has 14 residues. Germline V gene lookup returns CDR1 MNHEY and CDR2 SVGAGI. The V and J ends lost 2 bases and 4 bases respectively, with 11 bases between them. CDR3 sequence reads: CASSYAGASTEAFF. CDR3 DNA: TGTGCCAGCAGTTACGCAGGGGCGAGCACTGAAGCTTTCTTT.

The chain is built from TRBV28 and TRBJ1-5; TRBD1 matches at 7 bases. J was trimmed by 11 bases and V by 5 bases; bases with no gene match: 12. Per germline, CDR1 MDHEN and CDR2 SYDVKM. This CDR3 has 14 residues. This chain's CDR3 is CASSPRGRKRAQHF. Here the CDR3 DNA reads TGTGCCAGCAGTCCTAGGGGGCGGAAGCGAGCCCAGCATTTT. Variable domain in full (rest from reference TRBV28 and TRBJ1-5): DVKVTQSSRYLVKRTGEKVFLECVQDMDHENMFWYRQDPGLGLRLIYFSYDVKMKEKGDIPEGYSVSREKKERFSLILESASTNQTSMYLCASSPRGRKRAQHFGDGTRLSIL.